This T cell receptor beta chain was recovered during a study of T-cell memory formation after mild COVID-19. As for the study in general: The study found TCR clusters largely donor specific. Study observations and caveats: Prior to infection, memory already included some responding clones, suggesting cross-reactive memory joined. Those CD4+ clones that contracted were mainly in CM and EM (CD8+ ones in EMRA).

TCRdb processed the 5' RACE reads anew with MiXCR; each CDR3 protein has one entry. The repertoire consists of nearly 200,000 distinct CDR3 sequences, with around 20% occurring once and the leading ten covering roughly 2.4%. As for this clonotype: Its antigen is still unknown.

The V gene lost 5 bases and the J gene lost 0 bases, with 19 bases spanning the gap. The CDR3 is 17 residues long. Germline V gives CDR1 MNHEY, CDR2 SVGAGI. Sequencing was done on a sample of PBMCs or a T cell subset sorted from them (not recorded which). The sequence was obtained from an adult woman who had mild COVID-19 (a few samples of this study predate the infection). Cell type and time point are not known. The chain uses TRBV6-5 and TRBJ1-1; possible D gene TRBD1, 6 bases. CDR3 sequence reads: CASSTQGTPWVNTEAFF. For the CDR3, the DNA is TGTGCCAGCAGTACCCAGGGGACCCCTTGGGTGAACACTGAAGCTTTCTTT.